This paragraph reports one T cell receptor (beta chain). These data belong to a study of blood T cell repertoires in COVID-19. Whole-study context: From the United States, Italy and Spain came samples of acute and convalescent COVID-19.

Participant-reported clinical history was the basis for cohort assignment. Cohort 3 recovered donors had two negative PCRs, clearance, or symptom resolution. CDR1 and CDR2 from the germline V gene are SGHTA and FQGNSA. The J segment lost 7 bases and the V segment lost 3 bases, leaving 3 bases of the junction unmatched. The CDR3 extends over 14 amino acids. Authors' methods: Reference gene primer amplification yielded estimated nucleated cell counts. Clones were sequenced by immunoSEQ multiplex PCR, and TCRdb holds only the in-frame ones, with some missing. Clonal size and the V and J genes are those of that table, whereas D and trimming came from the DNA. The profile covers some 210,000 clones, with 80% to 90% appearing a single time and about 9.3% taken by the ten largest.

This receptor was taken from a man aged 35 to 55 who had recovered from COVID-19. The V gene is TRBV7-2, the J gene TRBJ1-6, with TRBD1 matching over 7 bases. Sequencing was performed on PBMCs or T cells enriched from blood (not recorded which). The CDR3 bases are TGTGCCAGCAGCTTCACAGGGGACAATTCACCCCTCCACTTT. As protein: CASSFTGDNSPLHF.